One and the same sample provided the 13 T cell receptor beta chains below, sequenced in a study of glioma-infiltrating T cells. TCR alpha and beta CDR3 regions were amplified from RNA using iRepertoire nested multiplex PCR. TCRdb fed the multiplex PCR reads into MiXCR, producing one record per CDR3 protein. The sample records more than 20,000 distinct CDR3 sequences, 20% to 25% being singletons. Sequencing input: glioma tissue, nonneoplastic brain tissue, or PBMCs (not recorded which). Receptor source: a human donor with low-grade glioma or glioblastoma, undergoing nonglioma brain surgery, or in good health (not recorded which).

This clonotype showed up many times. The rearrangement links TRBV15 to TRBJ2-2; D is ambiguous. Per germline, CDR1 LNHNV and CDR2 YYDKDF (reference sequence). The CDR3 length is 17 residues. V was trimmed by 3 bases and J by 4 bases, leaving 18 bases between them. CDR3 sequence (DNA): TGTGCCACCAGCAGGCATTCAGACATCGTGGTCACCGGGGAGCTGTTTTTT. As protein: CATSRHSDIVVTGELFF.

This clonotype was found many times. The chain has TRBV6-2 or TRBV6-3 and TRBJ2-3; 11 bases are a match to TRBD2. J gave up 2 bases and V 7 bases, and 5 bases lay outside the gene matches. The germline CDR1 and CDR2 sequences are MNHEY and SVGEGT. The length of the CDR3 is 15 residues. The CDR3 sequence is CASKEGLAVTDTQYF. The DNA for the CDR3 is TGTGCCAGCAAGGAGGGACTAGCGGTCACAGATACGCAGTATTTT.

This clonotype has just a few counts. The chain combines TRBV12-3 or TRBV12-4 with TRBJ2-2; D may be TRBD1 (6 bases). V was cut by 2 bases and J by 6 bases, with 7 bases left in between. The CDR3 is made up of 13 amino acids. CDR3 loop: CASSLQGSGELFF. The CDR3 DNA sequence: TGTGCCAGCAGTTTACAGGGGTCCGGGGAGCTGTTTTTT.

Comments on this clonotype: It may be a read error: a sequence one base away is much more abundant. The genes are TRBV6-1 and TRBJ2-5; 10 positions agree with TRBD2. J lost 9 bases, V lost 1 base, and 17 bases had no gene match. Per the germline V gene, CDR1 is MNHNS and CDR2 is SASEGT. The CDR3 runs to 18 residues. The CDR3: CASSEGVLVSGGAEAQYF. As DNA, the CDR3 is TGTGCCAGCAGTGAAGGGGTTTTGGTCAGCGGGGGGGCGGAGGCCCAGTACTTC.

At least ten counts were recorded for this clonotype. At one end, the junction sequence differs from germline, possibly due to a read error. The chain has TRBV6-2 or TRBV6-3 and TRBJ2-2; TRBD2 is a possible D gene (7 bases). There are 16 residues in the CDR3. In germline, CDR1 is MNHEY, CDR2 SVGEGT. The CDR3 here is CASRYSPGGDTGELFF. The CDR3, as DNA: TGTGCCAGCAGATACTCTCCGGGGGGCGACACCGGGGAGCTGTTTTTT.

This clonotype is labeled as large. This sequence joins TRBV4-1 and TRBJ1-1; 9 bases fit TRBD1. V dropped 5 bases and J dropped 5; count of bases not matched to a gene: 3. The CDR3 is made up of 13 amino acids. Looked up from germline, CDR1 is MGHRA and CDR2 is YSYEKL. CDR3 in DNA: TGCGCCAGCAGCGAACAGGGGGCTACTGAAGCTTTCTTT. Encoded protein: CASSEQGATEAFF.

The V call is TRBV2, the J call TRBJ2-7; TRBD1 is a possible D gene (7 bases). The V gene lost 7 bases and the J gene lost 6 bases, with 19 bases spanning the gap. The CDR3 consists of 14 residues. CDR1 SNHLY and CDR2 FYNNEI come from the germline V gene. CDR3 DNA sequence: TGTGCCAGCAAGATGGAGGGGGCGGTTGGCGAGCAGTACTTC. This gives the protein CASKMEGAVGEQYF.

Remarks on this clonotype: The germline gene is not matched at one end of the junction; a read error may be the cause. The genes are TRBV7-8 and TRBJ1-1; D possibly corresponds to TRBD1 (6 bases). CDR3 length equals 16 residues. CDR1 is SGHVS and CDR2 is FQNEAQ in the germline V gene. The CDR3 DNA reads TGTGCCTGCAGCTTCACAGGGTCATCTAGTAACACTGAAGCTTTCTTT. It codes for CACSFTGSSSNTEAFF. Full variable domain (remainder filled in from reference TRBV7-8 and TRBJ1-1): GAGVSQSPRYKVAKRGQDVALRCDPISGHVSLFWYQQALGQGPEFLTYFQNEAQLDKSGLPSDRFFAERPEGSVSTLKIQRTQQEDSAVYLCACSFTGSSSNTEAFFGQGTRLTVV.

With regard to this clonotype: One end of the junction is discordant with germline, which a read error may explain. The J gene is TRBJ2-7, the V gene TRBV6-5; 10 bases are a match to TRBD1. Germline CDR1 reads MNHEY; CDR2 reads SVGAGI. The CDR3 runs to 14 residues. In DNA form, the CDR3 reads TGTGCCGGCAGCACGGGACAGGGGCTATACGAGCAGTACTTC. Translating it yields CAGSTGQGLYEQYF.

This clonotype has ten or more counts. The rearrangement uses TRBV27 and TRBJ1-5; maybe TRBD1 (5 bases). With 3 bases removed from V and 4 bases from J, the gap between germline ends came to 16 bases. This CDR3 contains 16 residues. In germline, CDR1 is MNHEY, CDR2 SMNVEV (reference sequence). DNA of the CDR3: TGTGCCAGCAGTTTCTCAGGGTCCCCTTCGAATCAGCCCCAGCATTTT. Translating it yields CASSFSGSPSNQPQHF.

The V gene is TRBV27, the J gene TRBJ1-5; 8 bases line up with TRBD1. Trimming removed 8 bases from V and 3 bases from J; junction bases left unmatched: 9. Germline V gives CDR1 MNHEY, CDR2 SMNVEV (reference sequence). This CDR3 is 15 amino acids long. DNA for the CDR3: TGTGCCAGCGGTGCCCTGGGACAGGACAATCAGCCCCAGCATTTT. Amino acids: CASGALGQDNQPQHF.

This clonotype was found many times. The V and J genes are TRBV6-1 and TRBJ2-7, with D possibly TRBD1 on 5 matching bases. V shed 1 base and J shed 3 bases, with 7 bases lying between them. The CDR3 extends over 13 amino acids. Per germline, CDR1 MNHNS and CDR2 SASEGT. The CDR3 sequence is CASSEDRRYEQYF. The DNA for the CDR3 is TGTGCCAGCAGTGAAGACAGGCGCTACGAGCAGTACTTC.

This chain uses TRBV7-9 with TRBJ2-7, with TRBD2 as a possible D gene (5 bases). Trimming shortened V by 0 bases and J by 2 bases, and 8 bases separated the two germline ends. The CDR3 has 14 amino acids. Germline V lookup: CDR1 SEHNR, CDR2 FQNEAQ (reference sequence). The CDR3 spells CASSLAVGAYEQYF. As DNA, the CDR3 is TGTGCCAGCAGCTTAGCGGTCGGGGCCTACGAGCAGTACTTC.